This note documents a single TCR beta chain sequence. These data come from a study of T cell changes during pregnancy in multiple sclerosis. TCRdb keeps only in-frame clones here, not all; method: immunoSEQ multiplex PCR. The sample lists approximately 20,000 clones; 80% to 90% were seen once. Germline assignment: CDR1 GTSNPN and CDR2 SVGIG (reference sequence). V was clipped by 2 bases and J by 4 bases, with 11 bases between them. The CDR3 consists of 13 residues. The sample was CD8+ T cells from peripheral blood mononuclear cells, taken after pregnancy. The chain combines TRBV30 with TRBJ1-1, with D maybe TRBD1 (6 bases). This clonotype originated in a female donor in good health, enrolled as a control in a pregnancy study. CDR3 residues: CAWSRGGATEAFF. The CDR3 DNA reads TGTGCCTGGAGTAGGGGGGGTGCCACTGAAGCTTTCTTT.